The TCR beta chain described here comes from a study of T-cell reconstitution after alpha-beta-depleted transplantation in children. General study findings and limits: Newly made T cells mostly supplied T-cell counts and diversity one year after transplant. Elevated TCRbeta diversity at day 60 was traced, in some patients, to surviving recipient T cells and thymic progenitors.

As for this clonotype: Its antigen is still unknown.

There are 16 residues in the CDR3. The V and J ends lost 6 bases and 2 bases respectively, with 18 bases between them. Germline V gives CDR1 SGHVT, CDR2 SQSDAQ. Unique molecular identifiers were incorporated when the TCRbeta library was constructed. From the PCR reads, TCRdb called clonotypes with MiXCR, one entry per CDR3 protein. This table has about 74,000 distinct CDR3 sequences, approximately 14% appearing once. This TCR came from a male patient aged 2 to 10 who had a stem cell transplant for acute lymphoblastic leukemia, so the T cells may come from the graft donor. The chain employs TRBV7-4 and TRBJ2-3; D is unresolved. Sequenced here: PBMCs, mostly from graft donor cells, sampled 180 days after TCRalphabeta/CD19-depleted stem cell transplant. The CDR3 nucleotides are TGTGCCAGCAGAGGCACATGGGTACGGACCACAGATACGCAGTATTTT. It codes for CASRGTWVRTTDTQYF.